A single sample is the source of the 28 T cell receptor beta chains below, sequenced in a study of CXCR3-negative and CXCR3-positive naive CD8 T cells. UMI-tagged TRB cDNA libraries were built via 5' RACE. TCRdb reprocessed the 5' RACE reads, keeping one entry per CDR3 protein, no DNA. In total, the table holds some 50,000 distinct CDR3 sequences. Source material: naive CXCR3- CD8+ T cells from blood. Subset reported: CD45RO-CCR7+CD27+CD95- naive CD8+ T cells lacking CXCR3 (TNR3-). These receptors originate from a human donor in good health. Some clones in this sample may be carry-over from other donors' samples.

The rearrangement links TRBV6-2 or TRBV6-3 to TRBJ2-7; TCRdb names TRBD1, which stays unverified in the absence of DNA. Per the germline V gene, CDR1 is MNHEY and CDR2 is SVGEGT. CDR3 length: 14 residues. CDR3 sequence: CASSLRGESYEQYF.

The J gene is TRBJ2-7, the V gene TRBV2; TCRdb lists TRBD2, though no DNA is available to test this call. Germline V gene data show CDR1 as SNHLY and CDR2 as FYNNEI. The CDR3 is 13 amino acids. CDR3 sequence: CASSESGGYEQYF.

The rearrangement uses TRBV7-9 and TRBJ2-1; TCRdb gives TRBD1 as the D gene, but with no DNA this cannot be confirmed. Germline CDR1 reads SEHNR; CDR2 reads FQNEAQ (reference sequence). The CDR3 spans 15 residues. This chain's CDR3 is CASGLPGQNYNEQFF.

The chain uses TRBV7-9 and TRBJ2-7; TCRdb lists TRBD1, though no DNA is available to test this call. The length of the CDR3 is 14 residues. Germline CDR1 SEHNR, CDR2 FQNEAQ (reference sequence). This chain's CDR3 is CASYKGDRVYEQYF.

The rearrangement uses TRBV20-1 and TRBJ2-7. Germline CDR1 reads DFQATT; CDR2 reads SNEGSKA (reference sequence). The CDR3 extends over 13 amino acids. The chain's CDR3 is CSAREVQVYEQYF.

The chain is built from TRBV12-3 or TRBV12-4 and TRBJ2-5. The CDR3 is 17 amino acids. The CDR3 spells CASSFFLNTKDQETQYF.

The CDR3: CASSDGGGLVSEQFF. The chain recombines TRBV6-4 with TRBJ2-1; as DNA is missing, the TRBD2 call by TCRdb cannot be tested. CDR3 length equals 15 residues. From germline, CDR1 is MRHNA and CDR2 SNTAGT.

The chain is built from TRBV7-9 and TRBJ2-7; TCRdb indicates TRBD1, and absent DNA this call remains unverified. Germline V gene sequence: CDR1 SEHNR, CDR2 FQNEAQ (reference sequence). The CDR3 covers 14 residues. This CDR3 reads CASSAPDRTYEQYF.

The V and J genes are TRBV4-3 and TRBJ2-1; the TCRdb call, TRBD1, lacks DNA for checking. Germline assignment: CDR1 LGHNA and CDR2 YSLEER. This CDR3 region has 16 residues. The CDR3 sequence: CASSQDRDSSYNEQFF.

V is TRBV28 and J is TRBJ2-7; checking the TCRdb D call of TRBD1 is not possible without DNA. This CDR3 has 15 amino acids. CDR1 is MDHEN, CDR2 SYDVKM, per germline. CDR3 amino acids: CASSLAGTVLYEQYF.

The gene calls are TRBV29-1 and TRBJ2-1; the D call from TCRdb, TRBD2, cannot be confirmed without DNA. Germline V gene data show CDR1 as SQVTM and CDR2 as ANQGSEA. The CDR3 length is 14 residues. The CDR3 loop is CSVEGLAGVIEQFF.

The chain uses TRBV29-1 and TRBJ2-2; TCRdb calls TRBD2, which cannot be checked without DNA. Germline CDR1 is SQVTM and CDR2 is ANQGSEA. The CDR3 spans 14 residues. CDR3 residues: CSARKGADTGELFF.

The V and J genes are TRBV20-1 and TRBJ2-5; the D gene TCRdb calls, TRBD2, cannot be checked with no DNA. Germline CDR1 DFQATT, CDR2 SNEGSKA (reference sequence). The CDR3 loop spans 15 amino acids. The CDR3 sequence is CSASVVSGALPLRYF.

The chain employs TRBV20-1 and TRBJ2-1; absent DNA, TCRdb's TRBD2 call cannot be checked. Germline values: CDR1 DFQATT, CDR2 SNEGSKA (reference sequence). The CDR3 spans 14 residues. CDR3 protein: CSAGFSGAGNEQFF.

The rearrangement links TRBV20-1 to TRBJ1-2; the TRBD1 assignment by TCRdb is unverifiable without DNA. The CDR3 has 15 residues. CDR1 DFQATT and CDR2 SNEGSKA come from the germline V gene (reference sequence). The CDR3 sequence: CSASFRGLGDYGYTF.

V and J are TRBV11-3 and TRBJ2-7. The length of the CDR3 is 15 residues. Germline values: CDR1 SGHNT, CDR2 YENEEA. CDR3 sequence reads: CASSLDPGQPYEQYF.

V is TRBV28 and J is TRBJ2-5; lacking DNA, the TRBD2 call made by TCRdb goes unchecked. The CDR3 runs 15 residues. Germline lookup yields CDR1 MDHEN and CDR2 SYDVKM. CDR3 protein: CASSLLAGMGETQYF.

This rearrangement joins TRBV6-5 to TRBJ2-3; TCRdb designates TRBD1, a call that cannot be tested without DNA. This CDR3 comprises 15 residues. Per the germline V gene, CDR1 is MNHEY and CDR2 is SVGAGI. The CDR3 sequence: CASSRDSFLTDTQYF.

V is TRBV27 and J is TRBJ2-1; TCRdb lists TRBD1, though no DNA is available to test this call. CDR3 size: 13 residues. Germline CDR1 reads MNHEY; CDR2 reads SMNVEV (reference sequence). The CDR3 sequence: CASSLTGRNEQFF.

The chain's CDR3 is CSVVRQIYGYTF. The rearrangement links TRBV29-1 to TRBJ1-2; without DNA, the TCRdb call of TRBD1 cannot be checked. The CDR3 runs 12 residues. CDR1 SQVTM and CDR2 ANQGSEA come from the germline V gene.

This chain connects TRBV7-9 to TRBJ2-3. Germline-derived CDR1 and CDR2 are SEHNR and FQNEAQ (reference sequence). This CDR3 spans 12 amino acids. CDR3 region: CASSVSTDTQYF.

The rearrangement uses TRBV12-3 or TRBV12-4 and TRBJ2-7; with no DNA, the TCRdb D assignment of TRBD1 cannot be verified. This CDR3 is 12 amino acids long. CDR3 loop: CATSLGGYEQYF.

V is TRBV6-2 or TRBV6-3 and J is TRBJ2-7; the TCRdb D gene call, TRBD1, has no DNA to confirm it. This CDR3 region has 15 residues. Germline V gene lookup returns CDR1 MNHEY and CDR2 SVGEGT. The CDR3 is CASSSSGTALYEQYF.

The chain uses TRBV7-2 and TRBJ2-3; there is no DNA to check the TCRdb D call of TRBD2. The CDR3 extends over 18 amino acids. Germline CDR1 is SGHTA and CDR2 is FQGNSA. CDR3 amino acids: CASSLGPSSGRAWDTQYF.

The gene calls are TRBV6-6 and TRBJ2-2; TCRdb gives TRBD1 as the D gene, but with no DNA this cannot be confirmed. CDR1 and CDR2 (germline): MNHNY, SVGAGI (reference sequence). This CDR3 has 13 residues. Here the CDR3 reads CASSQGVSGELFF.

The chain couples TRBV6-4 to TRBJ2-1. Germline V gene sequence: CDR1 MRHNA, CDR2 SNTAGT. The CDR3 length is 13 residues. CDR3 residues: CASSDGHINEQFF.

The gene calls are TRBV29-1 and TRBJ1-2; lacking DNA, the TRBD1 call made by TCRdb goes unchecked. CDR3 length: 13 amino acids. The germline V gene has CDR1 SQVTM and CDR2 ANQGSEA. The CDR3 sequence is CSARGGAEGGYTF.

The rearrangement uses TRBV20-1 and TRBJ1-6; TCRdb proposes TRBD1, but this gene call is untestable without DNA. The CDR3 totals 17 residues. Germline V gives CDR1 DFQATT, CDR2 SNEGSKA (reference sequence). The CDR3 sequence is CSARGDPESSYNSPLHF.